This entry lists 27 T cell receptor beta chains sequenced from one sample in a study of T cells in Graves' hyperthyroidism and ophthalmopathy. RNA transcripts were the template for amplifying TCR beta CDR3 regions. The TCR CDR3 was amplified in a first-round RT-PCR using the HTBI primer set. TCRdb itself ran the multiplex PCR reads through MiXCR, one entry per CDR3 protein. The sample shows 40,000 to 55,000 distinct CDR3 sequences, 49% of them seen only once. Sequencing was done on a sample of peripheral blood or thyroid tissue (not recorded which). The receptors shown here come from a woman in her forties or fifties with Graves' hyperthyroidism.

This chain connects TRBV10-3 to TRBJ2-7; TRBD1 matches at 9 bases. The V gene's germline CDR1 is ENHRY and CDR2 SYGVKD. J was trimmed by 3 bases and V by 6 bases; bases with no gene match: 6. The CDR3 contains 14 residues. The CDR3 spells CAISADRGDYEQYF. DNA for the CDR3: TGTGCCATCAGCGCGGACAGGGGAGACTACGAGCAGTACTTC.

This rearrangement joins TRBV19 to TRBJ1-1; 10 bases align to TRBD1. Germline trimming cut 5 bases from V and 4 bases from J; bases unmatched to any gene: 1. Germline V gene lookup returns CDR1 LNHDA and CDR2 SQIVND (reference sequence). CDR3 length: 13 amino acids. CDR3 nucleotides: TGTGCCAGTAGTTGGGACAGGGGCACTGAAGCTTTCTTT. It yields the protein CASSWDRGTEAFF.

V and J are TRBV20-1 and TRBJ2-2; no clear D. There are 12 residues in the CDR3. V gave up 6 bases and J gave up 7 bases, with 12 bases separating them. Germline CDR1 reads DFQATT; CDR2 reads SNEGSKA (reference sequence). The CDR3 protein is CSATPKIGELFF. CDR3 in DNA: TGCAGTGCGACCCCTAAGATCGGGGAGCTGTTTTTT.

The genes are TRBV10-3 and TRBJ1-2; 7 bases are shared with TRBD1. CDR3 length equals 14 residues. J lost 3 bases, V lost 6 bases, and 7 bases had no gene match. Germline CDR1 reads ENHRY; CDR2 reads SYGVKD. The CDR3 bases are TGTGCCATCAGCAGCAGGGGGGAGGACTATGGCTACACCTTC. This codes for CAISSRGEDYGYTF.

For this clonotype: An end of the junction differs from the germline gene, which may be a read error. This chain uses TRBV7-8 with TRBJ2-7; D unclear. CDR3 length equals 15 residues. Germline V gene sequence: CDR1 SGHVS, CDR2 FQNEAQ. CDR3 DNA sequence: TGTGCCAGCAGAAAGGCCTTAGGTGGTGTCTACGGGCAGTACTTC. Its translation: CASRKALGGVYGQYF.

This clonotype was seen at least ten times. The chain couples TRBV11-2 to TRBJ1-1; D unclear. The CDR3 extends over 13 amino acids. CDR1 and CDR2 from the germline V gene are SGHAT and FQNNGV. V lost 3 bases and J lost 9, with 14 bases in between. The CDR3 spells CASSLPASKKAFF. The CDR3 nucleotides are TGTGCCAGCAGCTTGCCGGCCTCGAAAAAAGCTTTCTTT.

The chain employs TRBV7-9 and TRBJ2-7; D gene ambiguous. Germline assignment: CDR1 SEHNR and CDR2 FQNEAQ (reference sequence). This CDR3 has 12 amino acids. With 8 bases removed from V and 5 bases from J, the gap between germline ends came to 13 bases. CDR3: CASPLRGNEQYF. CDR3 coding DNA: TGTGCCAGCCCCCTCAGAGGTAACGAGCAGTACTTC.

The sample holds many counts of this clonotype. V usage is TRBV4-1 and J usage is TRBJ1-2; D might be TRBD1 (6 bases). The CDR3 contains 14 residues. Germline CDR1 reads MGHRA; CDR2 reads YSYEKL. Trimming stripped 6 bases from V and 4 bases from J, with 15 bases between. This chain's CDR3 is CASSSQGTGYGYTF. The CDR3 bases are TGCGCCAGCAGTTCACAGGGTACGGGCTATGGCTACACCTTC.

The CDR3 DNA is TGTGCCAGCAGTTACTCGGCGGGGACTAGCGGGGCTAGCACAGATACGCAGTATTTT. This gives the protein CASSYSAGTSGASTDTQYF. The gene calls are TRBV6-1 and TRBJ2-3; 13 bases map to TRBD2. Germline V gene lookup returns CDR1 MNHNS and CDR2 SASEGT. V lost 5 bases to trimming and J lost 0 bases; unmatched junction nucleotides: 11. This CDR3 spans 19 amino acids.

The genes are TRBV12-3 or TRBV12-4 and TRBJ2-7, with a possible D match to TRBD2 (7 bases). The V end was cut by 6 bases, the J end by 7 bases, with 13 bases between. The CDR3 runs 12 residues. CDR3 sequence reads: CASSRGAPEQYF. The CDR3 DNA follows: TGTGCCAGCAGCCGGGGGGCACCAGAGCAGTACTTC.

The J gene is TRBJ1-1, the V gene TRBV7-2; the match to TRBD1 covers 8 bases. The V gene end was trimmed by 5 bases and the J gene end by 8 bases; junction bases not matched to a gene: 7. This CDR3 region has 13 residues. Germline assignment: CDR1 SGHTA and CDR2 FQGNSA. CDR3 sequence: CASSPWTGNEAFF. CDR3 bases: TGTGCCAGCAGCCCATGGACAGGGAACGAAGCTTTCTTT.

The V and J genes are TRBV7-2 and TRBJ2-5; 11 nucleotides agree with TRBD2. CDR1 and CDR2 from the germline V gene are SGHTA and FQGNSA. V lost 5 bases and J lost 5; bases outside the gene matches: 10. The CDR3 extends over 16 amino acids. DNA of the CDR3: TGTGCCAGCAGCCCCATAGCGGGAGGGCCTGGGGAGACCCAGTACTTC. Protein sequence: CASSPIAGGPGETQYF.

This clonotype was recorded at least ten times. The rearrangement links TRBV9 to TRBJ2-5; D unclear. V was pared by 0 bases and J by 4 bases, with 4 bases between. From germline, CDR1 is SGDLS and CDR2 YYNGEE. The CDR3 is made up of 12 amino acids. The CDR3 DNA reads as TGTGCCAGCAGCGTAGCAGGAGAGACCCAGTACTTC. It translates to CASSVAGETQYF.

This clonotype was seen ten or more times. The chain links TRBV7-9 to TRBJ2-5; possibly TRBD1 for D (6 bases). V lost 5 bases to trimming and J lost 4 bases, with 17 bases between them. Looked up from germline, CDR1 is SEHNR and CDR2 is FQNEAQ (reference sequence). The CDR3 runs to 15 residues. The CDR3 bases are TGTGCCAGCAGCGAAACACAGGGTTGGGGAGAGACCCAGTACTTC. This encodes CASSETQGWGETQYF.

This clonotype occurred many times. This rearrangement joins TRBV10-1 to TRBJ2-7, with 10 bases that match TRBD1. This CDR3 contains 17 residues. Germline V gives CDR1 WNHNN, CDR2 SYGVQD (reference sequence). V was clipped by 3 bases and J by 2 bases; unmatched bases: 10. Written as DNA, the CDR3 is TGCGCCAGCAGTGACCATGGGCCGGGACAGGGGACCTACGAGCAGTACTTC. Translation gives CASSDHGPGQGTYEQYF.

V gene TRBV14 combines with J gene TRBJ2-1; D is unresolved. The CDR3 is 14 residues long. Per the germline V gene, CDR1 is SGHDN and CDR2 is FVKESK. Trimming shortened V by 3 bases and J by 5 bases, and 11 bases separated the two germline ends. The CDR3 bases are TGTGCCAGCAGCCAGTCGGTCTTGAACAATGAGCAGTTCTTC. Translation gives CASSQSVLNNEQFF.

This clonotype was recorded many times. The chain has TRBV28 and TRBJ1-1, with TRBD1 as a possible D gene (5 bases). V was cut by 6 bases and J by 1 base, with 9 bases left in between. This CDR3 spans 13 amino acids. In germline, CDR1 is MDHEN, CDR2 SYDVKM. The CDR3 loop reads CASRWGGNTEAFF. As DNA, the CDR3 is TGTGCCAGCAGATGGGGGGGGAACACTGAAGCTTTCTTT. Combining the CDR3 with reference TRBV28 and TRBJ1-1 gives the whole variable domain DVKVTQSSRYLVKRTGEKVFLECVQDMDHENMFWYRQDPGLGLRLIYFSYDVKMKEKGDIPEGYSVSREKKERFSLILESASTNQTSMYLCASRWGGNTEAFFGQGTRLTVV.

A note on this clonotype: No DNA is shown, since the ends of the CDR3 on it are uncertain; the CDR3 is the one TCRdb lists. The chain has TRBV7-2 and TRBJ2-2; TRBD2 was called by the table and not checked on the DNA. The CDR3 has 17 amino acids, counting both end residues. The germline gives CDR1 SGHTA, CDR2 FQGNSA. The CDR3: CASSLEWLAGVPGSCFF.

Notes on this clonotype: With a much larger clone just one base away, this may be a read error. Because it lacks the conserved phenylalanine or tryptophan at the end, this CDR3 is likely a read error. This sequence joins TRBV7-2 and TRBJ2-3; 9 bases align to TRBD1. CDR1 is SGHTA, CDR2 FQGNSA, per germline. Trimming removed 6 bases from V and 4 bases from J; junction bases left unmatched: 8. This CDR3 contains 15 residues. CDR3: CASRRDRVGADTQYS. CDR3 bases: TGTGCCAGCAGGAGGGACAGGGTAGGAGCAGATACGCAGTATTCT.

At least ten counts were recorded for this clonotype. V and J are TRBV12-3 or TRBV12-4 and TRBJ2-6; D remains unclear. This CDR3 region has 15 residues. Trimming stripped 2 bases from V and 0 bases from J, with 5 bases between. The chain's CDR3 is CASSLRTSGANVLTF. The CDR3 bases are TGTGCCAGCAGTTTAAGGACCTCTGGGGCCAACGTCCTGACTTTC.

This clonotype has a count of ten or more. V gene TRBV20-1 combines with J gene TRBJ1-6; no firm D call. The ends were cut back, 3 bases at V and 1 base at J, with 4 bases in the middle. CDR1 is DFQATT and CDR2 is SNEGSKA in the germline V gene (reference sequence). This CDR3 has 13 residues. CDR3 region: CSARRSYNSPLHF. The DNA for the CDR3 is TGCAGTGCTAGGCGGTCCTATAATTCACCCCTCCACTTT.

In this sample, this clonotype turned up many times. The gene calls are TRBV12-3 or TRBV12-4 and TRBJ2-5; 13 nucleotides agree with TRBD2. The CDR3 is made up of 16 amino acids. The V segment lost 7 bases and the J segment 4 bases; nucleotides outside the gene matches: 9. The DNA of the CDR3 is TGTGCCAGCACCGAGGGACTAGCGGGACCTCGAGAGACCCAGTACTTC. Protein: CASTEGLAGPRETQYF.

This clonotype was picked up many times. The chain recombines TRBV7-2 with TRBJ2-2; a weak D match, TRBD1 (6 bases). CDR3 length: 17 residues. Germline CDR1 SGHTA, CDR2 FQGNSA. The V end was cut by 6 bases, the J end by 4 bases, with 21 bases between. CDR3 DNA sequence: TGTGCCAGCAGTTTTAAGTACAGGGCGGAAAGCACCGGGGAGCTGTTTTTT. It codes for CASSFKYRAESTGELFF.

This clonotype was found a few times. This chain joins TRBV5-1 and TRBJ2-5; tentatively, D is TRBD1 or TRBD2 (5 bases each). Germline CDR1 SGHRS, CDR2 YFSETQ. This CDR3 region has 14 residues. V shed 5 bases and J shed 0 bases, with 11 bases lying between them. The CDR3 DNA sequence: TGCGCCAGCAGGGAGCCGGGGCACCAAGAGACCCAGTACTTC. Amino acid sequence: CASREPGHQETQYF.

This clonotype was found many times. The chain combines TRBV20-1 with TRBJ2-7, with D unresolved. CDR3 length: 11 residues. Between the trimmed V and J ends, which lost 0 bases and 6 bases, there was a span of 6 bases. Germline loops: CDR1 DFQATT, CDR2 SNEGSKA (reference sequence). Here the CDR3 reads CSARDGREQYF. Here the CDR3 DNA reads TGCAGTGCTAGAGATGGTCGCGAGCAGTACTTC.

This clonotype was detected many times. V is TRBV19 and J is TRBJ1-2, with 12 bases that match TRBD1. The germline V gene encodes CDR1 LNHDA and CDR2 SQIVND (reference sequence). The CDR3 has 16 residues. After removal of 3 bases from V and 2 bases from J, the junction contained 4 bases not matched to a gene. In nucleotides, the CDR3 is TGTGCCAGTAGTATGGGACAGGGGGCGCGGAACTATGGCTACACCTTC. It is translated as CASSMGQGARNYGYTF.

The chain joins TRBV2 to TRBJ1-5; 12 positions match TRBD1. Losses at the gene ends were 8 bases for V and 5 bases for J; bases not matched to a gene: 7. Germline assignment: CDR1 SNHLY and CDR2 FYNNEI. The CDR3 runs 15 residues. The CDR3 loop reads CASRDRGLTHQPQHF. In DNA form, the CDR3 reads TGTGCCAGCCGGGACAGGGGGCTAACGCATCAGCCCCAGCATTTT.